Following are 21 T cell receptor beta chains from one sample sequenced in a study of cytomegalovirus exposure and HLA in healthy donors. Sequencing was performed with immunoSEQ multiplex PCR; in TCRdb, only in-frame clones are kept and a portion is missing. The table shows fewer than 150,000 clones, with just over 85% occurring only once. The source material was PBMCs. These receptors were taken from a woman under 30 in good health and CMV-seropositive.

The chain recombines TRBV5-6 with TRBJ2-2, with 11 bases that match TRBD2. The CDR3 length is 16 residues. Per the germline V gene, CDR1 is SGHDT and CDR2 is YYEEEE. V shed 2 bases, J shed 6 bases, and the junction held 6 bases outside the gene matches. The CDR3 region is CASSFSGGAISGELFF. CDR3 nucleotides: TGTGCCAGCAGCTTTAGCGGGGGGGCGATATCCGGGGAGCTGTTTTTT.

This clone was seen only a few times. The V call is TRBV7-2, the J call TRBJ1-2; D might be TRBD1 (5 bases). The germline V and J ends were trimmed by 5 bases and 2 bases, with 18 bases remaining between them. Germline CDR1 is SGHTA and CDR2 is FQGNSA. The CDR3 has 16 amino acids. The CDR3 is CASSLRQTTPNYGYTF. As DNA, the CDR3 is TGTGCCAGCAGCCTAAGACAGACGACTCCAAACTATGGCTACACCTTC.

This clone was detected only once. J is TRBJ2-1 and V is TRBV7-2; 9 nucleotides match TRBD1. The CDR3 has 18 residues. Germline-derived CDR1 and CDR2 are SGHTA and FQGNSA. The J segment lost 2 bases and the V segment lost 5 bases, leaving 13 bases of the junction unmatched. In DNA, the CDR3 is TGTGCCAGCAGCCCAGGTCCTACCCGGGACAGGGCCTACAATGAGCAGTTCTTC. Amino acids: CASSPGPTRDRAYNEQFF.

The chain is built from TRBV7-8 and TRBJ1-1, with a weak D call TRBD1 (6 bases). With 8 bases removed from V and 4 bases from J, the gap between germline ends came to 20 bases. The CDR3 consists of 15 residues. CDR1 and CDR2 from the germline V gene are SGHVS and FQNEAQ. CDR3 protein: CASGEWGGGGTEAFF. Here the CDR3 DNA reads TGTGCCAGCGGAGAATGGGGGGGCGGCGGCACTGAAGCTTTCTTT.

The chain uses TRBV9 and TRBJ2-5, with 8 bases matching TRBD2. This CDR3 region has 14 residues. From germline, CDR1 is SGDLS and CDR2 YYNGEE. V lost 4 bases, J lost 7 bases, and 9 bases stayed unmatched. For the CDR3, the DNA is TGTGCCAGCAGCCGTACCCCGGCGGGGGGGACCCAGTACTTC. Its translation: CASSRTPAGGTQYF.

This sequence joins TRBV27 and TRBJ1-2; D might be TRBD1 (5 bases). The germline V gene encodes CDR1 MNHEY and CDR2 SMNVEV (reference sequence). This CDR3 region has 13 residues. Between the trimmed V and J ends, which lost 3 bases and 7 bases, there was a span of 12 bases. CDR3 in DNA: TGTGCCAGCAGTTTTGGGGGGGATCGTGGCTACACCTTC. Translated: CASSFGGDRGYTF.

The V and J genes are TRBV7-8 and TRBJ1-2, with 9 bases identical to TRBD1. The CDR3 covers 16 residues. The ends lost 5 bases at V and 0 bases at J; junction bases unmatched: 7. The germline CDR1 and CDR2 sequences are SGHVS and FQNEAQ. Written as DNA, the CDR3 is TGTGCCAGCAGCCTCGACAGGGGGTCAGCTAACTATGGCTACACCTTC. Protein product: CASSLDRGSANYGYTF.

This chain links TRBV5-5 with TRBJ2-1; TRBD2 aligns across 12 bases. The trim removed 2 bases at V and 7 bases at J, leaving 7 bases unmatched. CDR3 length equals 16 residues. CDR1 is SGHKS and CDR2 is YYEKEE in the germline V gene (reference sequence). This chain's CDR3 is CASSFFASGRGNEQFF. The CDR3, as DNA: TGTGCCAGCAGCTTTTTCGCTAGCGGGAGGGGGAATGAGCAGTTCTTC.

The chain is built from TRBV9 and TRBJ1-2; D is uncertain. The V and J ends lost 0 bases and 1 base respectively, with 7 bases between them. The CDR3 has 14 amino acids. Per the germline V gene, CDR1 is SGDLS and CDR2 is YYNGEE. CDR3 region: CASSVGNSNYGYTF. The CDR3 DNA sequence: TGTGCCAGCAGCGTAGGCAACAGTAACTATGGCTACACCTTC.

This CDR3 is CASSLLREYNEQFF. The CDR3 DNA reads as TGCGCCAGCAGCTTGCTGCGGGAGTACAATGAGCAGTTCTTC. The chain has TRBV5-1 and TRBJ2-1, with TRBD2 identical over 7 bases. The V gene end was trimmed by 1 base and the J gene end by 4 bases; junction bases not matched to a gene: 2. The CDR3 length is 14 residues. The germline CDR1 and CDR2 sequences are SGHRS and YFSETQ. Together with reference TRBV5-1 and TRBJ2-1, the CDR3 gives the full variable domain: KAGVTQTPRYLIKTRGQQVTLSCSPISGHRSVSWYQQTPGQGLQFLFEYFSETQRNKGNFPGRFSGRQFSNSRSEMNVSTLELGDSALYLCASSLLREYNEQFFGPGTRLTVL.

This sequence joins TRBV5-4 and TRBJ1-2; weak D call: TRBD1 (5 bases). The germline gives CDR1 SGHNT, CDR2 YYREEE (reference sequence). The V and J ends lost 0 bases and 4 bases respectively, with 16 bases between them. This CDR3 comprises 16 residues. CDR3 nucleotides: TGTGCCAGCAGCTTGGGTGGGGGAGGAATGGCCTATGGCTACACCTTC. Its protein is CASSLGGGGMAYGYTF.

The CDR3 nucleotides are TGCGCCAGCAGCTTGGATGGGGGGAATCAGCCCCAGCATTTT. Protein product: CASSLDGGNQPQHF. V is TRBV5-1 and J is TRBJ1-5, with a tentative D call TRBD1 (5 bases). The V end was cut by 0 bases, the J end by 4 bases, with 8 bases between. This CDR3 spans 14 amino acids. Germline CDR1 reads SGHRS; CDR2 reads YFSETQ.

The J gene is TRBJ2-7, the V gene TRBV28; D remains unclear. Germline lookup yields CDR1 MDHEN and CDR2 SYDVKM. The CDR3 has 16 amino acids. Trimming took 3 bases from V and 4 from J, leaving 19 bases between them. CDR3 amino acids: CASSFPSQVLQYEQYF. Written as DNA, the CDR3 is TGTGCCAGCAGTTTCCCCTCCCAGGTCCTTCAGTACGAGCAGTACTTC.

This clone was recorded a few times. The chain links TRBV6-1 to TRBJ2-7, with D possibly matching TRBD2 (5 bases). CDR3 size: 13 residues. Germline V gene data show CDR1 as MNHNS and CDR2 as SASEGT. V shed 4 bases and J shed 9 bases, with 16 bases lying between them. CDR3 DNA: TGTGCCAGCAGTGTGATCCTAGCCCGACGGCAGTACTTC. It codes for CASSVILARRQYF.

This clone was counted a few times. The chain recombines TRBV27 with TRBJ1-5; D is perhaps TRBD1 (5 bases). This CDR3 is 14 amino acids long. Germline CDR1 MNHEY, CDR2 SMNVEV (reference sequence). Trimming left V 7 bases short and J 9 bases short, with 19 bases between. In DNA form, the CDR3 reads TGTGCCAGCATGCGGGGGTCGTCCATTGGGCCCCAGCATTTT. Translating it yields CASMRGSSIGPQHF.

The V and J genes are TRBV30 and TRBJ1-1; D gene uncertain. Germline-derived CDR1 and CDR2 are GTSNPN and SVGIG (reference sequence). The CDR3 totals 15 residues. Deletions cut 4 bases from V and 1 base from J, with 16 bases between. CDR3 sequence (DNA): TGTGCCTGGAACCGGATTGGGGAGACGAACACTGAAGCTTTCTTT. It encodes CAWNRIGETNTEAFF.

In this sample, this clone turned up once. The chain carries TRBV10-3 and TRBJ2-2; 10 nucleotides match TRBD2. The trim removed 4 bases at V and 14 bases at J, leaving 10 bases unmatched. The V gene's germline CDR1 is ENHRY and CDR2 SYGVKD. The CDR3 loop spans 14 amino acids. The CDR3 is CAISAPGLAAELFF. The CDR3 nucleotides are TGTGCCATCAGTGCCCCAGGACTAGCGGCCGAACTGTTTTTT.

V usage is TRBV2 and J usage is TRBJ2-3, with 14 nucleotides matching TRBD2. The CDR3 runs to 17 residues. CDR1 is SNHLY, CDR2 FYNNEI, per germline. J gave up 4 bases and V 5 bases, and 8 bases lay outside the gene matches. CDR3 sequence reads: CASSPGTSGRRADTQYF. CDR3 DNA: TGTGCCAGCAGTCCCGGGACTAGCGGGAGAAGGGCAGATACGCAGTATTTT.

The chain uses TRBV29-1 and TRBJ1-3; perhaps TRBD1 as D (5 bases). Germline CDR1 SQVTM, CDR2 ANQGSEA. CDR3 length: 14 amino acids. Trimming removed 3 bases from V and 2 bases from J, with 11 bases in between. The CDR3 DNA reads TGCAGCGTTGACGACAGTCTGACTGGAAACACCATATATTTT. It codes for CSVDDSLTGNTIYF.

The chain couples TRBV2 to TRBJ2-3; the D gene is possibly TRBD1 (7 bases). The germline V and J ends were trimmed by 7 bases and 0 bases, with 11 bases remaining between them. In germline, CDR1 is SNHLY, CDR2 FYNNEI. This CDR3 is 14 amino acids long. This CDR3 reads CASNQGGSTDTQYF. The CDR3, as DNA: TGTGCCAGCAACCAGGGGGGAAGCACAGATACGCAGTATTTT.

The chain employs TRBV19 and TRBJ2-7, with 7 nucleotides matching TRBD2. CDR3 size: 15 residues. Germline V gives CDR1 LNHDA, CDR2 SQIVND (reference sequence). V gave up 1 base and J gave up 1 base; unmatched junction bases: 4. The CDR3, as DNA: TGTGCCAGTAGTATAGCGGCGGGAGAGTCCTACGAGCAGTACTTC. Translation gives CASSIAAGESYEQYF.